The 17 T cell receptor beta chains listed next were all sequenced from one sample in a study of cytomegalovirus exposure and HLA in healthy donors. The PCR made use of 60 Vbeta and 13 Jbeta primers. TCRdb keeps only in-frame clones here, not all; method: immunoSEQ multiplex PCR. The profile shows roughly 150,000 clones, around a tenth of them singletons. Sequenced: PBMCs. These receptor sequences come from a male donor in good health and CMV-seronegative.

A few counts support this clone. This sequence joins TRBV6-6 and TRBJ2-7; 7 bases agree with TRBD1. CDR3 length: 14 residues. Germline CDR1 MNHNY, CDR2 SVGAGI (reference sequence). With V trimmed by 2 bases and J by 2 bases, 3 bases remained unmatched. The CDR3 loop reads CASSYEGAAYEQYF. Written as DNA, the CDR3 is TGTGCCAGCAGTTACGAGGGGGCTGCCTACGAGCAGTACTTC.

This chain links TRBV5-6 with TRBJ2-2, with 11 bases aligning to TRBD2. The CDR3 is 17 residues long. Losses at the gene ends were 4 bases for V and 5 bases for J; bases not matched to a gene: 10. Germline V gene sequence: CDR1 SGHDT, CDR2 YYEEEE. The CDR3 protein is CASSLTSGRGFTGELFF. The DNA of the CDR3 is TGTGCCAGCAGCCTTACTAGCGGGAGAGGTTTTACCGGGGAGCTGTTTTTT.

The chain joins TRBV9 to TRBJ1-1; no definite D call. This CDR3 contains 12 residues. Trimming took off 5 bases at V and 1 base at J, with 6 bases between the two ends. In germline, CDR1 is SGDLS, CDR2 YYNGEE. CDR3 loop: CASSRGNTEAFF. The DNA of the CDR3 is TGTGCCAGCAGTCGGGGGAACACTGAAGCTTTCTTT.

The chain combines TRBV28 with TRBJ2-4; TRBD1 might be the D (6 bases). The germline V gene encodes CDR1 MDHEN and CDR2 SYDVKM. With 7 bases removed from V and 9 bases from J, the gap between germline ends came to 19 bases. The CDR3 covers 14 residues. The CDR3 spells CASNLRGGPSIQYF. CDR3 DNA: TGTGCCAGCAACCTCAGAGGGGGTCCCAGCATTCAGTACTTC.

This rearrangement joins TRBV2 to TRBJ1-1; D gene ambiguous. Trimming stripped 8 bases from V and 0 bases from J, with 13 bases between. CDR1 and CDR2 from the germline V gene are SNHLY and FYNNEI. This CDR3 region has 14 residues. Here the CDR3 reads CASLPAPLNTEAFF. DNA of the CDR3: TGTGCCAGCCTACCCGCCCCATTGAACACTGAAGCTTTCTTT.

As concerns this clone: The same CDR3 can be traced to other DNA sequences in this sample. The chain is built from TRBV4-1 and TRBJ1-1, with no clear D. Germline V gene lookup returns CDR1 MGHRA and CDR2 YSYEKL. CDR3 length: 15 amino acids. V lost 0 bases to trimming and J lost 3 bases, with 11 bases between them. The CDR3 spells CASSQDPGFYTEAFF. The CDR3 region has the DNA TGCGCCAGCAGCCAAGATCCGGGGTTTTACACTGAAGCTTTCTTT.

This clone is a singleton in its sample. V is TRBV7-2 and J is TRBJ1-5; D perhaps matches TRBD1 (5 bases). The germline CDR1 and CDR2 sequences are SGHTA and FQGNSA. The CDR3 extends over 15 amino acids. V was cut by 3 bases and J by 3 bases, with 12 bases left in between. DNA of the CDR3: TGTGCCAGCAGCTTGGCTACCAGGGCCAATCAGCCCCAGCATTTT. The encoded protein is CASSLATRANQPQHF.

This clone came up a few times. V and J are TRBV5-1 and TRBJ2-3, with unresolved D. CDR3 size: 16 residues. Trimming left V 0 bases short and J 5 bases short, with 16 bases between. Germline V gives CDR1 SGHRS, CDR2 YFSETQ. The CDR3 here is CASSLGIVTLGDTQYF. Written as DNA, the CDR3 is TGCGCCAGCAGCTTGGGGATCGTGACTCTCGGAGATACGCAGTATTTT.

The V and J genes are TRBV28 and TRBJ2-2; D possibly corresponds to TRBD2 (6 bases). There are 15 residues in the CDR3. The V gene's germline CDR1 is MDHEN and CDR2 SYDVKM. Trimming cost V 5 bases and J 4 bases, with 14 bases left between them. Written as DNA, the CDR3 is TGTGCCAGCAGTACGGGACTGGATGCCACCGGGGAGCTGTTTTTT. This sequence encodes CASSTGLDATGELFF.

This chain links TRBV19 with TRBJ2-7, with D possibly matching TRBD1 (5 bases). Trimming cost V 2 bases and J 1 base, with 12 bases left between them. The CDR3 runs 15 residues. Germline loops: CDR1 LNHDA, CDR2 SQIVND (reference sequence). The CDR3, as DNA: TGTGCCAGTAGTATAACTATCAGGGCGTCCTACGAGCAGTACTTC. It encodes CASSITIRASYEQYF.

Of note for this clone: The sample contains more than one DNA sequence encoding this CDR3. The rearrangement joins TRBV6-1 to TRBJ1-1, with 7 positions matching TRBD1. The germline V gene encodes CDR1 MNHNS and CDR2 SASEGT. The CDR3 has 16 amino acids. The V and J ends lost 4 bases and 1 base, in that order; junction bases with no gene match: 9. The CDR3 nucleotides are TGTGCCAGCAGTGTAAATCCAGGGGGAGCGAACACTGAAGCTTTCTTT. Its protein is CASSVNPGGANTEAFF.

This clone was recorded a few times. J is TRBJ2-6 and V is TRBV6-5, with a weak D call TRBD1 (6 bases). The CDR3 is 15 amino acids. The germline V gene has CDR1 MNHEY and CDR2 SVGAGI. Trimming left V 6 bases short and J 1 base short, with 10 bases between. CDR3 nucleotides: TGTGCCAGCAGCTTCACAGGGTCTGGGGCCAACGTCCTGACTTTC. This gives the protein CASSFTGSGANVLTF.

This chain links TRBV19 with TRBJ2-3, with D perhaps matching TRBD2 (6 bases). CDR3 size: 14 residues. The ends were cut back, 1 base at V and 6 bases at J, with 11 bases in the middle. Germline V gives CDR1 LNHDA, CDR2 SQIVND (reference sequence). The CDR3 here is CASSIAGSGDTQYF. DNA of the CDR3: TGTGCCAGTAGTATAGCCGGGAGTGGGGATACGCAGTATTTT.

The chain carries TRBV27 and TRBJ2-7; D may be TRBD1 (5 bases). Germline V lookup: CDR1 MNHEY, CDR2 SMNVEV (reference sequence). This CDR3 comprises 13 residues. V lost 0 bases and J 6 bases, leaving 9 bases between the germline ends. The CDR3 reads CASSLSYQGEQYF. The CDR3 bases are TGTGCCAGCAGTTTATCCTATCAGGGCGAGCAGTACTTC.

The sample holds a few counts of this clone. The V gene is TRBV5-6, the J gene TRBJ1-2; D gene uncertain. Trimming removed 0 bases from V and 8 bases from J, with 14 bases in between. The CDR3 has 14 amino acids. Germline V lookup: CDR1 SGHDT, CDR2 YYEEEE. The CDR3, as DNA: TGTGCCAGCAGCTTGGAAGCCTCTATACGAGGCTACACCTTC. Translation gives CASSLEASIRGYTF.

This chain joins TRBV6-1 and TRBJ2-7; 14 bases map to TRBD2. This CDR3 comprises 15 residues. The junction had 2 bases not matched to a gene; V was cut back by 6 bases and J by 1 base. Per the germline V gene, CDR1 is MNHNS and CDR2 is SASEGT. CDR3 region: CASRGLAGGSYEQYF. The DNA of the CDR3 is TGTGCCAGCAGAGGACTAGCGGGGGGTTCCTACGAGCAGTACTTC.

This clone was picked up a small number of times. The J gene is TRBJ2-2, the V gene TRBV28; TRBD1 matches at 7 bases. The trim removed 1 base at V and 6 bases at J, leaving 5 bases unmatched. Germline CDR1 and CDR2: MDHEN and SYDVKM. The CDR3 runs 15 residues. This chain's CDR3 is CASSLLRGRAGELFF. DNA of the CDR3: TGTGCCAGCAGTTTATTAAGGGGGCGGGCCGGGGAGCTGTTTTTT.